This T cell receptor beta chain was profiled in a study of spatial heterogeneity in lung cancer. Study-wide results and limits: Ubiquitous expanded tumor TCRs were seen in blood more at resection than at follow-up.

Many counts were recorded for this clonotype. Its antigen is still unknown. CDR3 length: 13 amino acids. V was cut by 2 bases and J by 2 bases, with 7 bases left in between. Germline V CDR1 and CDR2: SQVTM, ANQGSEA. Time point described: sample taken at primary tumor resection. Whole RNA was taken from tumor, nontumor lung or frozen PBMC; it was then sequenced unsorted. TCRdb ran MiXCR on the 5' RACE reads and lists one entry per CDR3 protein. The sample contains about 18,000 distinct CDR3 sequences, around a fifth of which appear only once. This sample comprised PBMCs, obtained at surgery. The rearrangement links TRBV29-1 to TRBJ2-1, with unresolved D. The sequence derives from a male donor with early-stage non-small cell lung cancer. The CDR3, as DNA: TGCAGCGTTGAACTTTATACCTACAATGAGCAGTTCTTC. It yields the protein CSVELYTYNEQFF.